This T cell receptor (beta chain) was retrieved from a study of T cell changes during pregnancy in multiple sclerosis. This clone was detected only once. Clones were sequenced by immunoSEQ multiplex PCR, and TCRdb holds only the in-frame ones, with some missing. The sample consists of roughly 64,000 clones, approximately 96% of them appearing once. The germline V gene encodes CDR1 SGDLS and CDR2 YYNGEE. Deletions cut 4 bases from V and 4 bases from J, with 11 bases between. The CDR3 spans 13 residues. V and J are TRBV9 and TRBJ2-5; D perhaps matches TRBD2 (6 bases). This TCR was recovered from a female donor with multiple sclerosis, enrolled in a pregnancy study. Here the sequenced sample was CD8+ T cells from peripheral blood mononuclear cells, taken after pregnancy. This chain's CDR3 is CASSIGGIETQYF. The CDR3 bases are TGTGCCAGCAGCATCGGGGGAATAGAGACCCAGTACTTC.